This record covers a single TCR beta chain. These data belong to a study of blood T cell repertoires in COVID-19. On the study more broadly: Sources were T cells, B-cell-depleted T cells, or PBMCs; the material itself was cDNA or gDNA.

As processed by the authors: By means of reference gene primer amplification, nucleated cell counts were estimated. TCRdb keeps only in-frame clones here, not all; method: immunoSEQ multiplex PCR. The DNA gave D and trimming, while V, J and clone size come from that table. The sample records fewer than 45,000 clones, around 78% being singletons. The CDR3 is 14 residues long. The germline V and J ends were trimmed by 1 base and 6 bases, with 11 bases remaining between them. Germline-derived CDR1 and CDR2 are SGHNT and YENEEA. The clonotype originates from a man between 60 and 70 years old with acute or convalescent COVID-19. The sequenced material came from peripheral blood. V gene TRBV11-3 combines with J gene TRBJ2-3; D possibly corresponds to TRBD2 (6 bases). CDR3 protein: CASSLGPSADTQYF. CDR3 in DNA: TGTGCCAGCAGCTTAGGTCCTAGCGCGGATACGCAGTATTTT.